This record concerns one TCR beta chain sequence. Antigen unknown. Noted treatment: roughly ten-day PBMC culture with coronavirus spike peptide pools or control peptides (ViraFEST assay). One should note that the unexposed donor's CD4+ T cells were collected before the COVID-19 pandemic (2011-2018). This sample is drawn from a study of vaccination and CD4 T cells after COVID-19. CD4+ T cells that had been cultured provided DNA sequenced with the Oncomine TCR Beta short-read assay. TCRdb ran MiXCR on the PCR reads and lists one entry per CDR3 protein. Here the sample spans about 5,700 distinct CDR3 sequences, approximately 39% being singletons. Germline assignment: CDR1 DFQATT and CDR2 SNEGSKA (reference sequence). V lost 6 bases to trimming and J lost 0 bases; unmatched junction nucleotides: 16. This CDR3 is built from 17 residues.

This receptor was obtained from a human donor in good health. Input material: CD4+ T cells from blood, cultured in vitro. This chain uses TRBV20-1 with TRBJ1-1; 7 bases agree with TRBD1. The CDR3 sequence is CSASGTESFNLNTEAFF. The CDR3, as DNA: TGCAGTGCCTCCGGGACAGAATCCTTCAATTTGAACACTGAAGCTTTCTTT.